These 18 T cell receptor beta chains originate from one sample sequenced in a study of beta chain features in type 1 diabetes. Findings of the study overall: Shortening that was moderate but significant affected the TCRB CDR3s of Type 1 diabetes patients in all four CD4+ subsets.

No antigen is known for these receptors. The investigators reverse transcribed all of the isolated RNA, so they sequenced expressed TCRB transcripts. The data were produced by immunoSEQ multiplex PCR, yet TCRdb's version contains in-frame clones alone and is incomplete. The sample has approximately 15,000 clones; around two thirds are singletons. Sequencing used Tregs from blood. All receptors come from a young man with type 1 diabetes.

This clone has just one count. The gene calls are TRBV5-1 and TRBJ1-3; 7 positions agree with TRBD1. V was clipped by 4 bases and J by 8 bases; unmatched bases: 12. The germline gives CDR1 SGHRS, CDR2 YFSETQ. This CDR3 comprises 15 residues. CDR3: CASSEGTARGDTIYF. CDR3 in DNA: TGCGCCAGCAGCGAGGGGACAGCGAGAGGGGACACCATATATTTT.

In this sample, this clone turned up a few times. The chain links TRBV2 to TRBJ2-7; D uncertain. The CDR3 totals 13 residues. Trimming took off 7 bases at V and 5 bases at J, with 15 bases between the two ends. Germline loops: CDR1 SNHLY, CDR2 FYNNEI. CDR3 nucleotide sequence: TGTGCCAGCACCGGTGAGGTTAGCAACGAGCAGTACTTC. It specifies CASTGEVSNEQYF.

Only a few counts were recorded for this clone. The CDR3 DNA is TGTGCCAGCACCAGACAGGCCCCAGCTTCACCCCTCCACTTT. It codes for CASTRQAPASPLHF. The V and J genes are TRBV6-1 and TRBJ1-6; weak D call: TRBD1 (6 bases). V lost 7 bases and J 9 bases, leaving 16 bases between the germline ends. CDR3 length: 14 residues. Germline V lookup: CDR1 MNHNS, CDR2 SASEGT.

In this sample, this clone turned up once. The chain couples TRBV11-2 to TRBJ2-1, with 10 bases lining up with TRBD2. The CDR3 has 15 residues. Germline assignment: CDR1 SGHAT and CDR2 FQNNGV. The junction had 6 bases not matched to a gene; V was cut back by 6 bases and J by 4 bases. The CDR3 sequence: CASRKSGGGYNEQFF. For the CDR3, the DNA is TGTGCCAGCAGAAAAAGCGGGGGGGGTTACAATGAGCAGTTCTTC.

The CDR3 nucleotides are TGTGCCAGCAGCTTTTCCAGGGAAGACACCGGGGAGCTGTTTTTT. Translating gives CASSFSREDTGELFF. The chain recombines TRBV5-5 with TRBJ2-2; perhaps TRBD1 as D (5 bases). Germline assignment: CDR1 SGHKS and CDR2 YYEKEE (reference sequence). This CDR3 spans 15 amino acids. V was trimmed by 2 bases and J by 3 bases, leaving 11 bases between them.

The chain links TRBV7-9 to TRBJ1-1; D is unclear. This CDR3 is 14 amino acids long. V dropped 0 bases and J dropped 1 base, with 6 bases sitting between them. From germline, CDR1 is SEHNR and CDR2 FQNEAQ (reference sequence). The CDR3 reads CASSLASGNTEAFF. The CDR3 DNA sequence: TGTGCCAGCAGCTTAGCCTCGGGGAACACTGAAGCTTTCTTT.

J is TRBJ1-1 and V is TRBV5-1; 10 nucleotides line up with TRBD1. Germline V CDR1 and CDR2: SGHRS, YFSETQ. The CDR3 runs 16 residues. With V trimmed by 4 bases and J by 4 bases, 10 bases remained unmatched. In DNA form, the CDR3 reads TGCGCCAGCAGCGCTACGGGACAGGGGCTGGGCACTGAAGCTTTCTTT. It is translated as CASSATGQGLGTEAFF.

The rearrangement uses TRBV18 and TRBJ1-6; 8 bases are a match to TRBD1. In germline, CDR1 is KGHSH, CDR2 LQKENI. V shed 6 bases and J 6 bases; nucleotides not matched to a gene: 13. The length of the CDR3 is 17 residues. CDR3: CASSSRADRGANSPLHF. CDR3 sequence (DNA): TGTGCCAGCTCCTCTCGAGCAGACAGGGGTGCTAATTCACCCCTCCACTTT.

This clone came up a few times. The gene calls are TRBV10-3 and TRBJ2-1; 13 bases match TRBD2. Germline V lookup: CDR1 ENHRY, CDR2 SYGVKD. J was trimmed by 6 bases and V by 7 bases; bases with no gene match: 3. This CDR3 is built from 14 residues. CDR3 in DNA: TGTGCCATCACCGGACTAGCGGGAGCCAATGAGCAGTTCTTC. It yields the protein CAITGLAGANEQFF.

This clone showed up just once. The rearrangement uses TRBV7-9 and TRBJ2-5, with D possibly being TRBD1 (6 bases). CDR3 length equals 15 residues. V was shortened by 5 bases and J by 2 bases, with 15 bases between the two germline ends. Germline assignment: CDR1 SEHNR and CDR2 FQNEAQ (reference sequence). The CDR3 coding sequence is TGTGCCAGCAGCCCCGACGGGACACCACAAGAGACCCAGTACTTC. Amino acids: CASSPDGTPQETQYF. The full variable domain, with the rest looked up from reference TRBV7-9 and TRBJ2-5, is DTGVSQNPRHKITKRGQNVTFRCDPISEHNRLYWYRQTLGQGPEFLTYFQNEAQLEKSRLLSDRFSAERPKGSFSTLEIQRTEQGDSAMYLCASSPDGTPQETQYFGPGTRLLVL.

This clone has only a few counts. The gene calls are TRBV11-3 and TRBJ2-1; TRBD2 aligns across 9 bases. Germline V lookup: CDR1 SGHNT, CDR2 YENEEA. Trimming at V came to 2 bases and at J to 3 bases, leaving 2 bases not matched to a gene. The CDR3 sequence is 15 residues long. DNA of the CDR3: TGTGCCAGCAGCTTAATAGCGGGGGTCTACAATGAGCAGTTCTTC. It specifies CASSLIAGVYNEQFF.

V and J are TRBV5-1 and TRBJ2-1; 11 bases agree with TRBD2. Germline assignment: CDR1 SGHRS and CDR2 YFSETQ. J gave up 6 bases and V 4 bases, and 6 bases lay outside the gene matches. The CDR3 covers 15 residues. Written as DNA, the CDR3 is TGCGCCAGCAGCGCCGGGACTAGCGGTACCAATGAGCAGTTCTTC. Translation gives CASSAGTSGTNEQFF.

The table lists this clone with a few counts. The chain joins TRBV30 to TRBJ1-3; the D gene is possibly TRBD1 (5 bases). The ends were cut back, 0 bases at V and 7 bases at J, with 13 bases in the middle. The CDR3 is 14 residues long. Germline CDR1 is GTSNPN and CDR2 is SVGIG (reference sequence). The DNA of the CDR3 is TGTGCCTGGAGTGTACGGGCCAGGGTGAACACCATATATTTT. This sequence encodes CAWSVRARVNTIYF.

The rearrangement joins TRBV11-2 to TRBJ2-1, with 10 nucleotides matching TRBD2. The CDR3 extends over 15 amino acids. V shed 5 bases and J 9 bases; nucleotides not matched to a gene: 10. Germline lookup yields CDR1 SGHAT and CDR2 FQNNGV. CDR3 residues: CASSPAGGPGVEQFF. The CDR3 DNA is TGTGCCAGCAGCCCAGCGGGAGGGCCCGGGGTTGAGCAGTTCTTC.

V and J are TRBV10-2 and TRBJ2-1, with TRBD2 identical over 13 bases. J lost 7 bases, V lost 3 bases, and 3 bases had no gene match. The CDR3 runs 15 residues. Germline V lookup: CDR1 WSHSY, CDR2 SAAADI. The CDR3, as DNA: TGCGCCAGCAGTGAACTAGCGGGGGGGACAAATGAGCAGTTCTTC. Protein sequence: CASSELAGGTNEQFF.

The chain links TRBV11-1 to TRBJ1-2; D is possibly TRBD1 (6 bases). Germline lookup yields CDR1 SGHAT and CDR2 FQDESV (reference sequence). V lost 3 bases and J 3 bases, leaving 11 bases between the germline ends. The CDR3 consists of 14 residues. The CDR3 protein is CASSFPDSYYGYTF. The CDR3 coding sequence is TGTGCCAGCAGCTTCCCGGACAGCTACTATGGCTACACCTTC.

The CDR3 nucleotides read TGTGCCTGGGAGTACCGGGACAGGGGCCTCACTGAAGCTTTCTTT. Protein product: CAWEYRDRGLTEAFF. The rearrangement uses TRBV30 and TRBJ1-1; 10 bases align to TRBD1. This CDR3 has 15 amino acids. With 5 bases clipped from V and 4 bases from J, the junction kept 10 bases outside the gene matches. CDR1 is GTSNPN, CDR2 SVGIG, per germline (reference sequence).

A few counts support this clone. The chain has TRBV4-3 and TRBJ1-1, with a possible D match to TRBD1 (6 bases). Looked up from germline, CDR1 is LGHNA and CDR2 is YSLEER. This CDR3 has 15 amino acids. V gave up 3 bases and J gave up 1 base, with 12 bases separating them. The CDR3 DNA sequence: TGCGCCAGCAGCCAGCCGGGACACGGGAACACTGAAGCTTTCTTT. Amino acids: CASSQPGHGNTEAFF.